A single sample is the source of the 3 T cell receptor beta chains below, sequenced in a study of spatial heterogeneity in lung cancer. Time point indicated: sample taken at primary tumor resection. Using its own MiXCR run on the 5' RACE reads, TCRdb lists one record per CDR3 protein. The sample gives around 92,000 distinct CDR3 sequences, approximately 12% of which show up once; roughly 41% is in the top ten. Material: PBMCs, obtained at surgery. The receptor source for this set is a male donor with early-stage non-small cell lung cancer.

This clonotype was counted only a few times. This rearrangement joins TRBV7-8 to TRBJ1-5; D is ambiguous. The CDR3 is made up of 15 amino acids. The V and J ends lost 3 bases and 0 bases respectively, with 9 bases between them. Germline CDR1 reads SGHVS; CDR2 reads FQNEAQ. The CDR3 loop reads CASSFRHFSNQPQHF. In DNA, the CDR3 is TGTGCCAGCAGCTTCAGACACTTTAGCAATCAGCCCCAGCATTTT.

The chain joins TRBV28 to TRBJ2-3, with 14 bases fitting TRBD2. The CDR3 consists of 17 residues. With 4 bases clipped from V and 2 bases from J, the junction kept 5 bases outside the gene matches. The germline gives CDR1 MDHEN, CDR2 SYDVKM. The chain's CDR3 is CASSSVGLAGATDTQYF. As DNA, the CDR3 is TGTGCCAGCAGTTCGGTGGGACTAGCGGGAGCCACAGATACGCAGTATTTT.

This chain links TRBV3-1 with TRBJ1-2; weak D call: TRBD1 (6 bases). CDR1 and CDR2 from the germline V gene are LGHDT and YNNKEL (reference sequence). The CDR3 is 14 amino acids. V was pared by 4 bases and J by 6 bases, with 15 bases between. The CDR3 loop is CASSLSPGADGYTF. CDR3 DNA: TGTGCCAGCAGCCTTAGCCCGGGGGCGGATGGCTACACCTTC.